These 29 T cell receptor beta chains were sequenced from one sample in a study of regulatory T cells in long-lasting Graves disease. Noted time point: newly diagnosed GD, antithyroid drugs for less than 3 months. PBMC-extracted RNA yielded the TCR library. Arm-PCR of CDR3 regions and iRepertoire HTBI primers were used to build TCR beta libraries. TCRdb itself ran the multiplex PCR reads through MiXCR, one entry per CDR3 protein. The data show around 420,000 distinct CDR3 sequences, over 14% seen once. The same sample was also used in a study of T cells in Graves' hyperthyroidism and ophthalmopathy.

The sequencing used peripheral blood mononuclear cells (PBMCs), collected at new diagnosis, from a patient treated with antithyroid drugs. The receptors shown here come from a woman in her 40s with Graves disease.

This rearrangement joins TRBV6-9 to TRBJ2-7, with 10 bases matching TRBD2. The CDR3 is 17 amino acids. J gave up 3 bases and V 3 bases, and 11 bases lay outside the gene matches. Germline CDR1 reads MNHGY; CDR2 reads SVAAGI. The DNA of the CDR3 is TGTGCCAGCAGTTACAAGTTACCGGGACTAGCGAACTACGAGCAGTACTTC. Translated, it gives CASSYKLPGLANYEQYF.

CDR3 loop: CASSLTDRSPQETQYF. In DNA, the CDR3 is TGTGCCAGCAGCCTAACGGACCGGTCCCCCCAAGAGACCCAGTACTTC. J is TRBJ2-5 and V is TRBV7-9, with D hard to call. Germline values: CDR1 SEHNR, CDR2 FQNEAQ (reference sequence). The V gene lost 5 bases and the J gene lost 1 base, with 17 bases spanning the gap. The CDR3 covers 16 residues.

The chain couples TRBV30 to TRBJ2-7, with TRBD2 matching over 11 bases. The CDR3 totals 22 residues. Germline CDR1 reads GTSNPN; CDR2 reads SVGIG (reference sequence). Trimming removed 1 base from V and 0 bases from J; junction bases left unmatched: 23. The CDR3 sequence: CAWSGARLTALLAGGSSYEQYF. The CDR3 DNA follows: TGTGCCTGGAGTGGGGCACGGCTAACAGCGCTGCTAGCGGGAGGTAGCTCCTACGAGCAGTACTTC.

At least ten counts were recorded for this clonotype. J is TRBJ2-7 and V is TRBV5-6; D gene ambiguous. In germline, CDR1 is SGHDT, CDR2 YYEEEE. The CDR3 has 11 residues. The V gene lost 4 bases and the J gene lost 6 bases, with 8 bases spanning the gap. The CDR3 here is CASSRRREQYF. CDR3 DNA sequence: TGTGCCAGCAGCCGGAGACGCGAGCAGTACTTC.

The V call is TRBV30, the J call TRBJ1-2, with 7 positions matching TRBD1. This CDR3 has 15 residues. Looked up from germline, CDR1 is GTSNPN and CDR2 is SVGIG (reference sequence). V lost 5 bases, J lost 1 base, and 10 bases stayed unmatched. CDR3 bases: TGTGCCTGGGGCACGCCGGGACAGATTAACTATGGCTACACCTTC. It translates to CAWGTPGQINYGYTF.

Ten or more counts support this clonotype. This sequence joins TRBV30 and TRBJ1-2, with unresolved D. V was trimmed by 0 bases and J by 1 base, leaving 6 bases between them. The V gene's germline CDR1 is GTSNPN and CDR2 SVGIG (reference sequence). This CDR3 is built from 13 residues. The CDR3 DNA reads TGTGCCTGGAGTGTAGACGATAACTATGGCTACACCTTC. Translating it yields CAWSVDDNYGYTF. Using reference TRBV30 and TRBJ1-2 for the parts outside the CDR3, the full variable domain is SQTIHQWPATLVQPVGSPLSLECTVEGTSNPNLYWYRQAAGRGLQLLFYSVGIGQISSEVPQNLSASRPQDRQFILSSKKLLLSDSGFYLCAWSVDDNYGYTFGSGTRLTVV.

V usage is TRBV30 and J usage is TRBJ1-2, with D unresolved. V was trimmed by 6 bases and J by 4 bases, leaving 12 bases between them. Looked up from germline, CDR1 is GTSNPN and CDR2 is SVGIG (reference sequence). This CDR3 is built from 12 residues. Here the CDR3 DNA reads TGTGCCTGCTCCAAGGGCTCCTATGGCTACACCTTC. As protein: CACSKGSYGYTF.

The sample holds many counts of this clonotype. The chain uses TRBV24-1 and TRBJ1-5; 8 nucleotides match TRBD1. The CDR3 length is 20 residues. CDR1 and CDR2 from the germline V gene are KGHDR and SFDVKD. J was trimmed by 2 bases and V by 3 bases; bases with no gene match: 17. CDR3 bases: TGTGCCACCAGTGATCCACGCGACAGGGGCCCAGCGGTTCGCAATCAGCCCCAGCATTTT. Protein sequence: CATSDPRDRGPAVRNQPQHF.

At least ten counts were recorded for this clonotype. The rearrangement uses TRBV2 and TRBJ1-5, with D hard to call. The CDR3 is made up of 13 amino acids. The V end lost 7 bases, the J end lost 0 bases, and 7 bases lay between the germline ends. Germline V CDR1 and CDR2: SNHLY, FYNNEI. The CDR3 DNA follows: TGTGCCAGCAACGGAGATAGCAATCAGCCCCAGCATTTT. Translation: CASNGDSNQPQHF.

This clonotype was observed at least ten times. V is TRBV12-3 or TRBV12-4 and J is TRBJ1-1, with no clear D. CDR3 length: 12 residues. Trimming removed 3 bases at V and 6 bases at J, with 8 bases between. In nucleotides, the CDR3 is TGTGCCAGCAGTTTCCTGGATCCTGAAGCTTTCTTT. Translation: CASSFLDPEAFF.

This clonotype occurred many times. The V and J genes are TRBV5-1 and TRBJ2-6, with D unclear. This CDR3 comprises 16 residues. Germline V gives CDR1 SGHRS, CDR2 YFSETQ. V gave up 4 bases and J gave up 0 bases, with 11 bases separating them. Here the CDR3 reads CASSVGPSSGANVLTF. CDR3 in DNA: TGCGCCAGCAGCGTCGGACCGAGCTCTGGGGCCAACGTCCTGACTTTC.

This clonotype came up many times. The chain uses TRBV14 and TRBJ1-1; no firm D call. The CDR3 is 13 amino acids. Trimming left V 0 bases short and J 5 bases short, with 7 bases between. Germline CDR1 reads SGHDN; CDR2 reads FVKESK. The CDR3 here is CASSQDVGTEAFF. As DNA, the CDR3 is TGTGCCAGCAGCCAAGATGTTGGGACTGAAGCTTTCTTT.

This clonotype was seen many times. The J gene is TRBJ2-6, the V gene TRBV11-2, with a possible D match to TRBD1 (5 bases). The CDR3 sequence is 19 residues long. V was pared by 5 bases and J by 0 bases, with 20 bases between. Per the germline V gene, CDR1 is SGHAT and CDR2 is FQNNGV. The CDR3 spells CASSHRPTVLISGANVLTF. The CDR3 nucleotides are TGTGCCAGCAGCCACCGCCCGACAGTCCTAATCTCTGGGGCCAACGTCCTGACTTTC.

The rearrangement uses TRBV11-3 and TRBJ1-6, with D hard to call. The CDR3 length is 17 residues. The germline gives CDR1 SGHNT, CDR2 YENEEA. Trimming removed 5 bases at V and 2 bases at J, with 16 bases between. CDR3 in amino acids: CASSQDGVVAYNSPLHF. CDR3 coding DNA: TGTGCCAGCAGCCAAGACGGTGTAGTCGCCTATAATTCACCCCTCCACTTT.

This clonotype appeared many times. V usage is TRBV10-3 and J usage is TRBJ1-2; D uncertain. CDR1 is ENHRY and CDR2 is SYGVKD in the germline V gene. The CDR3 runs 11 residues. Trimming removed 7 bases at V and 8 bases at J, with 11 bases between. DNA of the CDR3: TGTGCCATCAAGGACTTTAAGGGCTACACCTTC. Protein sequence: CAIKDFKGYTF.

The chain employs TRBV6-2 or TRBV6-3 and TRBJ2-5, with 10 bases aligning to TRBD1. The CDR3 is 15 residues long. The germline CDR1 and CDR2 sequences are MNHEY and SVGEGT. The V gene end was trimmed by 2 bases and the J gene end by 3 bases; junction bases not matched to a gene: 3. CDR3 protein: CASSYPDRGKETQYF. CDR3 nucleotide sequence: TGTGCCAGCAGTTACCCGGACAGGGGGAAAGAGACCCAGTACTTC.

This clonotype came up many times. The chain has TRBV6-1 and TRBJ1-4; D is unresolved. Germline loops: CDR1 MNHNS, CDR2 SASEGT. The V and J ends lost 8 bases and 1 base respectively, with 8 bases between them. This CDR3 comprises 13 residues. CDR3 nucleotide sequence: TGTGCCAGCTCCCCAGGAACTAATGAAAAACTGTTTTTT. Translation gives CASSPGTNEKLFF.

With regard to this clonotype: This sequence is one base from a far larger clone and is likely a read error. This rearrangement joins TRBV11-2 to TRBJ2-1, with TRBD1 as a possible D gene (5 bases). Germline CDR1 SGHAT, CDR2 FQNNGV. The length of the CDR3 is 18 residues. The CDR3, as DNA: TGTGCCAGCAGCTTAGATCGGCTCCTTAGGCAGGGAAAAGAGACCCGGTACTTC. Protein sequence: CASSLDRLLRQGKETRYF.

The table lists this clonotype with many counts. The rearrangement links TRBV24-1 to TRBJ2-3; D may be TRBD2 (6 bases). This CDR3 spans 11 amino acids. Germline V CDR1 and CDR2: KGHDR, SFDVKD. The V gene lost 9 bases and the J gene lost 7 bases, with 10 bases spanning the gap. In nucleotides, the CDR3 is TGTGCCACCGTGGGGGGTAATACGCAGTATTTT. This gives the protein CATVGGNTQYF.

There are a few counts of this clonotype. This chain joins TRBV7-9 and TRBJ1-1; TRBD1 matches 7 bases. The V gene end was trimmed by 3 bases and the J gene end by 0 bases; junction bases not matched to a gene: 4. Germline loops: CDR1 SEHNR, CDR2 FQNEAQ (reference sequence). The CDR3 is made up of 15 amino acids. The CDR3 sequence: CASSFLTGMNTEAFF. CDR3 nucleotide sequence: TGTGCCAGCAGCTTTTTGACAGGGATGAACACTGAAGCTTTCTTT. Full variable domain (missing parts from reference TRBV7-9 and TRBJ1-1): DTGVSQNPRHKITKRGQNVTFRCDPISEHNRLYWYRQTLGQGPEFLTYFQNEAQLEKSRLLSDRFSAERPKGSFSTLEIQRTEQGDSAMYLCASSFLTGMNTEAFFGQGTRLTVV.

This clonotype was observed a few times. The V gene is TRBV20-1, the J gene TRBJ2-7; D not certain. Looked up from germline, CDR1 is DFQATT and CDR2 is SNEGSKA (reference sequence). The V end lost 3 bases, the J end lost 3 bases, and 9 bases lay between the germline ends. This CDR3 has 12 residues. The CDR3 DNA is TGCAGTGCTAGCTTCGGAAACTACGAGCAGTACTTC. Translated: CSASFGNYEQYF.

This sequence joins TRBV19 and TRBJ2-4; maybe TRBD1 (6 bases). CDR3 length equals 14 residues. Between the trimmed V and J ends, which lost 5 bases and 2 bases, there was a span of 10 bases. Germline values: CDR1 LNHDA, CDR2 SQIVND (reference sequence). In nucleotides, the CDR3 is TGTGCCAGTAGTGTGACAGGATCCAAAAACATTCAGTACTTC. Its protein is CASSVTGSKNIQYF.

This clonotype occurred many times. This chain links TRBV28 with TRBJ2-7; tentatively, D is TRBD2 (5 bases). The CDR3 is 15 amino acids. Trimming took 6 bases from V and 0 from J, leaving 15 bases between them. Germline V CDR1 and CDR2: MDHEN, SYDVKM. The CDR3, as DNA: TGTGCCAGCAGAGCCGCCGGCGGAGGCTCCTACGAGCAGTACTTC. Its translation: CASRAAGGGSYEQYF.

The rearrangement links TRBV12-3 or TRBV12-4 to TRBJ2-1, with a tentative D call TRBD1 (6 bases). The germline V and J ends were trimmed by 6 bases and 3 bases, with 12 bases remaining between them. The CDR3 sequence is 14 residues long. CDR3 loop: CASSYQGYYNEQFF. CDR3 sequence (DNA): TGTGCCAGCAGCTATCAGGGGTACTACAATGAGCAGTTCTTC.

Ten or more counts support this clonotype. The rearrangement uses TRBV18 and TRBJ2-5; the match to TRBD1 covers 8 bases. CDR1 is KGHSH and CDR2 is LQKENI in the germline V gene. The J segment lost 1 base and the V segment lost 5 bases, leaving 6 bases of the junction unmatched. The length of the CDR3 is 15 residues. The CDR3 reads CASSANTGGQETQYF. The CDR3 DNA reads as TGTGCCAGCTCAGCTAATACAGGGGGCCAAGAGACCCAGTACTTC.

This clonotype was picked up many times. V usage is TRBV28 and J usage is TRBJ2-1; 11 bases fit TRBD2. The V and J ends lost 4 bases and 8 bases, in that order; junction bases with no gene match: 1. The CDR3 contains 13 residues. Germline assignment: CDR1 MDHEN and CDR2 SYDVKM. In nucleotides, the CDR3 is TGTGCCAGCAGTTCGGGACTAGCGGATGAGCAGTTCTTC. The encoded protein is CASSSGLADEQFF.

The CDR3 bases are TGTGCCAGCAGTTTTAACAGGGACCACTTTGCGACAGATACGCAGTATTTT. Encoded protein: CASSFNRDHFATDTQYF. This rearrangement joins TRBV28 to TRBJ2-3; a weak D match, TRBD1 (6 bases). Trimming cost V 3 bases and J 3 bases, with 19 bases left between them. The germline gives CDR1 MDHEN, CDR2 SYDVKM. The CDR3 is 17 residues long.

This clonotype was seen repeatedly, ten times or more. The chain has TRBV24-1 and TRBJ1-1; D unresolved. There are 11 residues in the CDR3. Germline V gene sequence: CDR1 KGHDR, CDR2 SFDVKD. Between the trimmed V and J ends, which lost 6 bases and 4 bases, there was a span of 5 bases. The CDR3 nucleotides are TGTGCCACCAGTAGTGGCACTGAAGCTTTCTTT. This sequence encodes CATSSGTEAFF.

The V gene is TRBV19, the J gene TRBJ2-1; 10 bases agree with TRBD2. This CDR3 spans 15 amino acids. The germline CDR1 and CDR2 sequences are LNHDA and SQIVND (reference sequence). Unmatched junction bases numbered 7, after V lost 7 bases and J lost 4 bases. The CDR3 nucleotides read TGTGCCAGTACCCAGCGGGAGGGGGTTTACAATGAGCAGTTCTTC. Protein: CASTQREGVYNEQFF.